The clone carrying this T cell receptor (beta chain) has a handful of counts. This specimen belongs to a study of blood T cell repertoires in COVID-19. Background on the study: Acute and convalescent COVID-19 specimens originated in the United States, Italy and Spain. PBMCs, B-cell-depleted T cells, or T cells provided the cDNA or gDNA that made up the material.

In the authors' methods: Amplification with reference gene primers provided the estimates of nucleated cell counts. The table came from immunoSEQ multiplex PCR; TCRdb's copy has only in-frame clones and leaves some out. The V and J calls and clone size are taken from that table; D and trimming were inferred from the DNA. Of 100,000 to 150,000 clones in the sample, approximately 81% were seen once. The CDR3 spans 17 residues. V lost 3 bases to trimming and J lost 2 bases; unmatched junction nucleotides: 12. The sequenced sample was peripheral blood. The chain employs TRBV23-1 and TRBJ2-5; 7 nucleotides line up with TRBD1. TRBV23-1 is filed as an ORF, its function uncertain. This clonotype originated in a woman in her 30s who had recovered from COVID-19. The chain's CDR3 is CASSHPLVRGIQETQYF. The CDR3 DNA reads as TGCGCCAGCAGTCATCCGCTTGTCAGGGGGATTCAAGAGACCCAGTACTTC.